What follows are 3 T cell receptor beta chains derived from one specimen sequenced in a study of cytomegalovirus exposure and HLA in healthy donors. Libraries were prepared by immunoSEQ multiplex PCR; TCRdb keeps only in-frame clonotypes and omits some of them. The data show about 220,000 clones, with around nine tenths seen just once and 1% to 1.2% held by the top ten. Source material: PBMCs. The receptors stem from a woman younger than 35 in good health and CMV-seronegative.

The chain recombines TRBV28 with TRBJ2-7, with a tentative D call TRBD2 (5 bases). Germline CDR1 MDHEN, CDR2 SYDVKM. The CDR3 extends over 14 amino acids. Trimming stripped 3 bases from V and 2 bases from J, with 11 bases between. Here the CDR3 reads CASSLRGPTYEQYF. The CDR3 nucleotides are TGTGCCAGCAGTTTGAGAGGGCCCACCTACGAGCAGTACTTC. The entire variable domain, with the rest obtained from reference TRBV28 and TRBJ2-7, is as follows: DVKVTQSSRYLVKRTGEKVFLECVQDMDHENMFWYRQDPGLGLRLIYFSYDVKMKEKGDIPEGYSVSREKKERFSLILESASTNQTSMYLCASSLRGPTYEQYFGPGTRLTVT.

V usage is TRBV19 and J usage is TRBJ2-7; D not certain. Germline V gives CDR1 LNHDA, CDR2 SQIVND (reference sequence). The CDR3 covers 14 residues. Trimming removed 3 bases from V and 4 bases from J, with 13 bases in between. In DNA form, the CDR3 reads TGTGCCAGTAGTATTGGAATAGCCGGTTACGAGCAGTACTTC. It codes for CASSIGIAGYEQYF. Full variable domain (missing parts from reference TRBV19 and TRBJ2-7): DGGITQSPKYLFRKEGQNVTLSCEQNLNHDAMYWYRQDPGQGLRLIYYSQIVNDFQKGDIAEGYSVSREKKESFPLTVTSAQKNPTAFYLCASSIGIAGYEQYFGPGTRLTVT.

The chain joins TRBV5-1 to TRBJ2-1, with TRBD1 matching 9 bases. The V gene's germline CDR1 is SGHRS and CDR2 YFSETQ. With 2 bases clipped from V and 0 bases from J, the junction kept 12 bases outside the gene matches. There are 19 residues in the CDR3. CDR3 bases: TGCGCCAGCAGCTTACAGGGACAGGGCACCCGGAGCTCCTACAATGAGCAGTTCTTC. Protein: CASSLQGQGTRSSYNEQFF.